The entry that follows covers one T cell receptor (beta chain) sequence. Its antigen is not identified. Sorted populations all exceeded 98% purity. Per germline, CDR1 SGHTA and CDR2 FQGTGA. This CDR3 contains 15 residues. With V trimmed by 8 bases and J by 0 bases, 5 bases remained unmatched. These data originate in a study of beta chain features in type 1 diabetes. General study points: Whether HLA type affects TCRB rearrangement stayed undetermined in the present work. For Type 1 diabetes patients, all four CD4+ subsets carried TCRB CDR3s that were moderately but significantly shorter.

Sequenced material consisted of expressed TCRB transcripts (all of the isolated RNA was reverse transcribed). About 3.6 million reads were obtained on average from naive, central memory and regulatory T cell samples. The assay was immunoSEQ multiplex PCR, and TCRdb's table has in-frame clones only and misses some. The table shows just over 600,000 clones, with about 16% occurring only once. J is TRBJ2-7 and V is TRBV7-3; 12 nucleotides line up with TRBD2. This TCR was sampled from a man younger than 30 in good health. The sequenced sample was naive CD4+ T cells from blood. CDR3 nucleotides: TGTGCCAGCGCGAGGGGACTAGCGGGCTCCTACGAGCAGTACTTC. It translates to CASARGLAGSYEQYF.